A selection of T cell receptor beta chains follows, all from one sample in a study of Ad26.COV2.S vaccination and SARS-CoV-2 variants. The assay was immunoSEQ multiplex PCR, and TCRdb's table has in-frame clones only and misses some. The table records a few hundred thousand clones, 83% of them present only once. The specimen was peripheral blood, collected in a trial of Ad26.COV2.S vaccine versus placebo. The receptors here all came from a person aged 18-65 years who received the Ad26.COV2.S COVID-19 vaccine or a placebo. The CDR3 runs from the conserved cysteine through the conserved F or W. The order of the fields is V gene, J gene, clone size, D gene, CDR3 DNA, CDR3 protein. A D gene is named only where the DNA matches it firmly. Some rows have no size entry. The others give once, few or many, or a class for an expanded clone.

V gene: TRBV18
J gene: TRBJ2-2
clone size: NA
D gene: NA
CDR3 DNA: TGTGCCAGCTCGTCGGGGGACAGGAACACCGGGGAGCTGTTTTTT
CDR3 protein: CASSSGDRNTGELFF

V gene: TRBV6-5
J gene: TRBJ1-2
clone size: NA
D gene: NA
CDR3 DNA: TGTGCCAGCAGCCTCGATGGGAGCTATGGCTACACCTTC
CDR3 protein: CASSLDGSYGYTF

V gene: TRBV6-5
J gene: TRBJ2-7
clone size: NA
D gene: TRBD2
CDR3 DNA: TGTGCCAGCTCGGGGACTAGCGGGCTATACGAGCAGTACTTC
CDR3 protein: CASSGTSGLYEQYF

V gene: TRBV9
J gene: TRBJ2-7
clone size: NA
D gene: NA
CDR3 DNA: TGTGCCAGCAGCGTAGTACTAGTCGGCGGTGAGCAGTACTTC
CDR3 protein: CASSVVLVGGEQYF

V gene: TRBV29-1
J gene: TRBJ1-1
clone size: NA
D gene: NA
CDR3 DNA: TGCAGCGGCAGAGAGAACACTGAAGCTTTCTTT
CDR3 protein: CSGRENTEAFF

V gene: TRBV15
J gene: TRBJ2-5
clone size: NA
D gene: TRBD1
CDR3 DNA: TGTGCCACCAGCCAGGGACAGGGGAAGACCCAGTACTTC
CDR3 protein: CATSQGQGKTQYF

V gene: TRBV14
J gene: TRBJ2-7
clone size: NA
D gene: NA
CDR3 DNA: TGTGCCAGCAGCCCTTCATTGATTGACGAGCAGTACTTC
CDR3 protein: CASSPSLIDEQYF

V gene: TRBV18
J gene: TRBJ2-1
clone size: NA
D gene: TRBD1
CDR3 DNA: TGTGCCAGCTCACACCTAACAGGGGCGGCGTACAATGAGCAGTTCTTC
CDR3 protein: CASSHLTGAAYNEQFF

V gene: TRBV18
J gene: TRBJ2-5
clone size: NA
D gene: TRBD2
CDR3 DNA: TGTGCCAGCTCACCACTAGCGGGGGGCCAAGAGACCCAGTACTTC
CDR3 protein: CASSPLAGGQETQYF

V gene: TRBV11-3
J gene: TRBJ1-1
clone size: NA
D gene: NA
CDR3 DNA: TGTGCCAGCAGCTCCAAATTTGGGGACACTGAAGCTTTCTTT
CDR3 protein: CASSSKFGDTEAFF

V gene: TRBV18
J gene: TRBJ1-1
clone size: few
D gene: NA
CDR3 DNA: TGTGCCAGCTCACTAGGGGCAGCCTTGAACACTGAAGCTTTCTTT
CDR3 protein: CASSLGAALNTEAFF

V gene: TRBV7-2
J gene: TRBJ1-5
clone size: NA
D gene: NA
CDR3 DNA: TGTGCCAGCAGCTTAGTGGGTCAGCCCCAGCATTTT
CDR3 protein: CASSLVGQPQHF

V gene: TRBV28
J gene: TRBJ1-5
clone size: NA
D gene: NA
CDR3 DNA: TGTGCCAGCAGGGGACCTGCCCTCAGGACCCAGCATTTT
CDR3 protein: CASRGPALRTQHF

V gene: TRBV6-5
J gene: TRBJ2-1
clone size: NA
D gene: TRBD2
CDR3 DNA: TGTGCCAGCAGTTCCGTCATAGCGGGAGGAGGCAATGAGCAGTTCTTC
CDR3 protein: CASSSVIAGGGNEQFF

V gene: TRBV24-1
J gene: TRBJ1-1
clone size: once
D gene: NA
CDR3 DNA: TGTGCCACCAGTGATTTGCGAGGTGAAGCTTTCTTT
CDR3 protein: CATSDLRGEAFF

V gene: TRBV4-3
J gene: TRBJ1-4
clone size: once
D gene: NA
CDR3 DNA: TGCGCCAGCAGCCAGGAGTACAGGGAGGGTCTTTTCGAAAAACTGTTTTTT
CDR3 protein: CASSQEYREGLFEKLFF

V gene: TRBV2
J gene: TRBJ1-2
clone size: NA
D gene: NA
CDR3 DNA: TGTGCCAGCAGTGAGTTAAGGGAACGCGGCTACACCTTC
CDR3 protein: CASSELRERGYTF

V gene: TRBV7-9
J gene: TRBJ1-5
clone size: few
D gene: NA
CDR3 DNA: TGTGCCAGCAGCTTAGGACCCAATCAGCCCCAGCATTTT
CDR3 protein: CASSLGPNQPQHF

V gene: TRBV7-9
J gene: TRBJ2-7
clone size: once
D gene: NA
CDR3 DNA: TGTGCCAGCAGCTTAGTGGTCCGGGCGGTTGCCGAGCAGTACTTC
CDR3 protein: CASSLVVRAVAEQYF

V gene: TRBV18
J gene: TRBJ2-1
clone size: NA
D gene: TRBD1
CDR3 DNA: TGTGCCAGCTCACCTGCAGGGGGCGAGCAGTTCTTC
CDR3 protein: CASSPAGGEQFF

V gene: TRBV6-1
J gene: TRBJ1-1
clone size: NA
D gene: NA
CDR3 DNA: TGTGCCAGCAGTGAAGGGGACAACGGTTGGAACACTGAAGCTTTCTTT
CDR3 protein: CASSEGDNGWNTEAFF

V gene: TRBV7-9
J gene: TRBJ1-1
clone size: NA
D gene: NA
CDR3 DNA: TGTGCCAGCAGCCCTCGGAGGAACACTGAAGCTTTCTTT
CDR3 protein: CASSPRRNTEAFF

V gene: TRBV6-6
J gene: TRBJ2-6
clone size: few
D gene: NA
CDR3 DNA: TGTGCCAGCAGTTACTCGAGCTCTGGGGCCAACGTCCTGACTTTC
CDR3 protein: CASSYSSSGANVLTF